These 4 T cell receptor beta chains were sequenced from one sample in a study of OX40 agonist ivuxolimab in advanced cancers. The table came from immunoSEQ multiplex PCR; TCRdb's copy has only in-frame clones and leaves some out. Of 60,000 or so clones in the sample, almost 95% were seen once. The material was CD4+ or CD8+ T cells sorted from blood, obtained in a trial of the OX40 agonist ivuxolimab. These receptors were collected from an adult with an advanced solid tumor such as melanoma, head and neck, liver or kidney cancer.

The chain recombines TRBV6-4 with TRBJ2-3; weak D call: TRBD2 (5 bases). The CDR3 is made up of 14 amino acids. V was pared by 0 bases and J by 2 bases, with 6 bases between. CDR1 and CDR2 from the germline V gene are MRHNA and SNTAGT. The CDR3 DNA reads TGTGCCAGCAGTGACTCGGGAGCCACAGATACGCAGTATTTT. Encoded protein: CASSDSGATDTQYF.

The V and J genes are TRBV11-3 and TRBJ2-2; D unresolved. V lost 8 bases and J lost 0, with 16 bases in between. CDR1 SGHNT and CDR2 YENEEA come from the germline V gene. CDR3 length: 16 residues. CDR3 nucleotides: TGTGCCAGCTCCCCCAGGACGGATACGAACACCGGGGAGCTGTTTTTT. Protein sequence: CASSPRTDTNTGELFF. The full variable domain, with the rest looked up from reference TRBV11-3 and TRBJ2-2, is EAGVVQSPRYKIIEKKQPVAFWCNPISGHNTLYWYLQNLGQGPELLIRYENEEAVDDSQLPKDRFSAERLKGVDSTLKIQPAELGDSAVYLCASSPRTDTNTGELFFGEGSRLTVL.

The chain joins TRBV9 to TRBJ1-2, with unresolved D. This CDR3 spans 15 amino acids. CDR1 SGDLS and CDR2 YYNGEE come from the germline V gene. Deletions cut 2 bases from V and 6 bases from J, with 17 bases between. The CDR3 DNA follows: TGTGCCAGCAGCGTCAGTTCCGGGAGAGGGAATGGCTACACCTTC. It translates to CASSVSSGRGNGYTF.

This chain uses TRBV4-2 with TRBJ2-1; D is undetermined. CDR3 length equals 16 residues. Trimming left V 3 bases short and J 0 bases short, with 12 bases between. CDR1 is LGHNA and CDR2 is YNFKEQ in the germline V gene. In nucleotides, the CDR3 is TGTGCCAGCAGCCACCCCGGGCAGACCTCCTACAATGAGCAGTTCTTC. Translating it yields CASSHPGQTSYNEQFF.